This T cell receptor (beta chain) was sequenced during a study of Graves' ophthalmopathy and Graves' hyperthyroidism. At the level of the study: Peripheral blood (taken before any treatment) was collected at initial diagnosis.

CDR1 is SGDLS, CDR2 YYNGEE, per germline. The V end was cut by 4 bases, the J end by 1 base, with 20 bases between. The CDR3 totals 17 residues. Amplification of TCR beta CDR3 regions used RNA transcripts. RT-PCR in the first round used HTBI primers; a second-round multiplex PCR followed. MiXCR, run by TCRdb on the multiplex PCR reads, gives a single entry per CDR3 protein. The sample lists approximately 640,000 distinct CDR3 sequences, 35% to 50% occurring once. The study enrolled ophthalmopathy donors with moderate-to-severe activity, CAS ≥3, NOSPECS ≥4 and duration under 3 months. Exclusion criteria comprised other autoimmune diseases, uncontrolled infections, pregnancy or lactation in patients.

The receptor was derived from an adult man with Graves' ophthalmopathy. V gene TRBV9 combines with J gene TRBJ1-1; D not resolved. The sample consisted of peripheral blood. CDR3 residues: CASSLYGSNSRNTEAFF. In DNA form, the CDR3 reads TGTGCCAGCAGCCTATATGGGTCAAATAGTCGGAACACTGAAGCTTTCTTT.